Following are 2 T cell receptor beta chains from one sample sequenced in a study of early T cells in non-severe SARS-CoV-2 infection. TCRdb itself ran the 5' RACE reads through MiXCR, one entry per CDR3 protein. Of about 52,000 distinct CDR3 sequences listed, around a tenth are singletons. The sequencing input was whole blood. Receptor source: an adult who was a healthcare worker with PCR-confirmed SARS-CoV-2 infection or an uninfected control (not recorded which).

This clonotype was counted many times. V usage is TRBV14 and J usage is TRBJ2-1, with TRBD1 matching over 11 bases. The CDR3 covers 18 residues. CDR1 is SGHDN and CDR2 is FVKESK in the germline V gene. V shed 3 bases, J shed 2 bases, and the junction held 9 bases outside the gene matches. CDR3 in amino acids: CASSQGQGVDSAYNEQFF. CDR3 nucleotide sequence: TGTGCCAGCAGCCAGGGACAGGGGGTGGACTCGGCCTACAATGAGCAGTTCTTC.

This clonotype was found a few times. The chain uses TRBV6-6 and TRBJ1-3; 7 bases fit TRBD1. Germline V gene lookup returns CDR1 MNHNY and CDR2 SVGAGI (reference sequence). After removal of 5 bases from V and 0 bases from J, the junction contained 7 bases not matched to a gene. There are 16 residues in the CDR3. CDR3 region: CASSVEGQLSGNTIYF. In DNA form, the CDR3 reads TGTGCCAGCAGTGTTGAGGGACAGCTCTCTGGAAACACCATATATTTT.